This T cell receptor beta chain stems from a study of cytomegalovirus exposure and HLA in healthy donors. Whole-study findings and limits: The classifier was said to identify cytomegalovirus status with high specificity and sensitivity. A previous analysis found most TCR beta V segments productive roughly 90% or roughly 30% of the time. Analysis performed later found more than 15,000 TCR beta sequences associated with HLA alleles at 0.05 false discovery rate.

This CDR3 comprises 13 residues. Looked up from germline, CDR1 is SGHAT and CDR2 is FQNNGV. Primers included in the PCR were 60 Vbeta and 13 Jbeta primers. Sequencing used immunoSEQ multiplex PCR; TCRdb keeps in-frame clones, though not all of them. The table lists around 140,000 clones, roughly three fifths of them singletons. As regards this clone: The antigen is undetermined.

This chain connects TRBV11-2 to TRBJ2-1; tentative D call: TRBD1 (6 bases). The sample comprised PBMCs. The sequence was collected from a middle-aged woman in good health and CMV-seronegative. The CDR3 is CATGPTRVNEQFF. For the CDR3, the DNA is TGTGCAACAGGGCCTACGAGGGTAAATGAGCAGTTCTTC.